The following is a T cell receptor beta chain sequence with its context. What it binds is unknown. Per the germline V gene, CDR1 is GTSNPN and CDR2 is SVGIG (reference sequence). J gave up 5 bases and V 0 bases, and 3 bases lay outside the gene matches. The CDR3 spans 13 residues. A single record per CDR3 protein comes from TCRdb applying MiXCR to the PCR reads. The profile shows approximately 630,000 distinct CDR3 sequences, over 25% of them singletons. The sample belongs to a study of molecular identifiers for immune sequencing clone quantification. Study-wide results and limits: Clones carrying above 20 RNA copies accounted for over 98% of effector molecules, under 1% in naive cells.

The receptor comes from a human donor in good health. Some libraries in this study had Jurkat cell RNA spiked in. Sequenced sample: naive CD8+ T cells from blood, with Jurkat cell RNA spiked in. Subset defined: FACS-sorted CD8+CD4-CCR7+CD45RA+ naive T cells. This sequence joins TRBV30 and TRBJ2-7; 8 bases align to TRBD1. This CDR3 reads CAWSVSTGDEQYF. The CDR3 nucleotides read TGTGCCTGGAGTGTATCGACAGGGGACGAGCAGTACTTC.